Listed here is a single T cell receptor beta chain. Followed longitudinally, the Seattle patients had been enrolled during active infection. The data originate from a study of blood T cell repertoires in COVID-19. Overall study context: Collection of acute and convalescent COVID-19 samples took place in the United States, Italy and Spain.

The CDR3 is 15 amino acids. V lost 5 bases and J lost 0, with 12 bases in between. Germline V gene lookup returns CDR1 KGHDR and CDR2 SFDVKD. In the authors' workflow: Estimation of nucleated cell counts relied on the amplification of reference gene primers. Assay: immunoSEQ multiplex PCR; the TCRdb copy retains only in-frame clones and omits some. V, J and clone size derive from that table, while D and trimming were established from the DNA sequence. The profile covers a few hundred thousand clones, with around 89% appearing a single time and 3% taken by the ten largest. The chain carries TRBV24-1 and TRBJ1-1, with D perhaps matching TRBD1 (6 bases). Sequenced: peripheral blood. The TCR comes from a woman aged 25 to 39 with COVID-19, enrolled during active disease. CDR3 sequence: CATSGGGGMNTEAFF. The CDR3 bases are TGTGCCACCAGTGGGGGAGGGGGGATGAACACTGAAGCTTTCTTT.